A selection of T cell receptor beta chains follows, all from one sample in a study of CDR3 diversity in severe acne. MiXCR, applied by TCRdb to the PCR reads, yields one record per CDR3 protein. Altogether more than 80,000 distinct CDR3 sequences are present, approximately 49% being singletons, with the ten largest covering approximately 10%. Sequenced input: blood. The receptors come from a male donor with severe acne vulgaris. Each CDR3 is given with its conserved first and last residue. A D gene is named only where the DNA matches it firmly. Rows give clone size only sometimes, using once, few, many, or a class for an expanded clone.

cdr3_nt cdr3_aa clone_size v_call d_call j_call
TGCAGTGCTAGTACAGTGGACATTCAGTACTTC CSASTVDIQYF medium-sized TRBV20-1 . TRBJ2-4
TGTGCCAGCAGCTTGCGGGAGCTCGAAGATACGCAGTATTTT CASSLRELEDTQYF many TRBV5-6 . TRBJ2-3
TGTGCCAGCAGTTTTCGGGGGGGTGATTCACCCCTCCACTTT CASSFRGGDSPLHF . TRBV12-3/TRBV12-4 . TRBJ1-6
TGTGCCAGCAGTTTAGGAGGGAGTCAGGGGGAGCTGTTTTTT CASSLGGSQGELFF many TRBV12-3/TRBV12-4 . TRBJ2-2
TGTGCCAGCAAAGGGACGGAAGAGACCCAGTACTTC CASKGTEETQYF . TRBV2 . TRBJ2-5
TGCAGTACGATTCGACAGAAAAGCAATCAGCCCCAGCATTTT CSTIRQKSNQPQHF . TRBV20-1 . TRBJ1-5
TGCGCCAGCAGTGACGCCGGGACTAGCGGCTACGAGCAGTACTTC CASSDAGTSGYEQYF . TRBV5-1 TRBD2 TRBJ2-7
TGTGCCAGCAGCGGGATAGGGACTAGCGGGAGGTACAATGAGCAGCTCTTC CASSGIGTSGRYNEQLF . TRBV9 TRBD2 TRBJ2-1
TGTGCCAGCAGTTCAGGGGGAATTATCGAGACCCAGTACTTC CASSSGGIIETQYF . TRBV12-3/TRBV12-4 TRBD1 TRBJ2-5
TGTGCCACCAGTGATTTGACAGACACCGGGGAGCTGTACTTC CATSDLTDTGELYF once TRBV24-1 . TRBJ2-7
TGTGCCACCAGCAGAGACCCAGGGGGCAATCAGCCCCAGCATTTT CATSRDPGGNQPQHF . TRBV15 . TRBJ1-5
TGTGCCAGCAGCCTAACATCGAACACTGAAGCTTTCTTT CASSLTSNTEAFF many TRBV27 . TRBJ1-1
TGTGCCAGCAGTGTGGCTAGCGGGGGGAGCACAGATACGCAGTATTTT CASSVASGGSTDTQYF few TRBV6-4 TRBD2 TRBJ2-3
TGTGCCAGCAGACCAGCGGGGACTGGGGCCAACGTCCTGACTTTC CASRPAGTGANVLTF . TRBV13 TRBD2 TRBJ2-6
TGCAGCGTTGTGGCTGGCGGGGAGCTGTTTTTT CSVVAGGELFF . TRBV29-1 . TRBJ2-2
TGTGCCAGCAGCATTACCGCGACAGGGCAGGGACAGCCCCAGCATTTT CASSITATGQGQPQHF few TRBV6-1 TRBD1 TRBJ1-5
TGCAGCGTTGAAGATGGGCAGGGTGTGGCGACTGAAGCTTTCTTT CSVEDGQGVATEAFF few TRBV29-1 . TRBJ1-1
TGTGCCAGCAGCTTAGTGGGTTTCAACGGGCCTAGCACAGATACGCAGTATTTT CASSLVGFNGPSTDTQYF . TRBV7-2 . TRBJ2-3
TGCAGTGCTAGAGATGTACAGACCTATGGCTACACCTTC CSARDVQTYGYTF . TRBV20-1 . TRBJ1-2
TGTGCCAGCACCGAGTGGGGTGTCGGAAACACCATATATTTT CASTEWGVGNTIYF medium-sized TRBV7-8 . TRBJ1-3
TGTGCCAGCAGCCAATATACAGGGGAAGAGGCCCAGTACTTC CASSQYTGEEAQYF . TRBV5-4 TRBD1 TRBJ2-5
TGTGCCAGCAGCCCCGTAAGGAGCGCGAGAAACACCATATATTTT CASSPVRSARNTIYF . TRBV16 . TRBJ1-3
TGTGCCACCTCGCCGGGACTAGCGGCCCAAGAGACCCAGTACTTC CATSPGLAAQETQYF . TRBV24-1 TRBD2 TRBJ2-5
TGTGCTACCAGTGGCGGGACAGGGGGAGATACGCAGTATTTT CATSGGTGGDTQYF . TRBV24-1 TRBD1 TRBJ2-3
TGTGCCAGCAGTGTTCGGACAGGGGTGTGGATCACTGAAGCTTTCTTT CASSVRTGVWITEAFF few TRBV25-1 TRBD1 TRBJ1-1
TGTGCCAGCAGCTTAGCAGGGGAGGGAGCTTTCTTT CASSLAGEGAFF few TRBV7-8 . TRBJ1-1
TGTGCCAGCAGCTTGGGCCTCAGGGCCTGGGCTACGGGAAACACCATATATTTT CASSLGLRAWATGNTIYF many TRBV5-6 . TRBJ1-3
TGTGCCAGCAGCCCAGGGGAGGGTAGCAATCAGCCCCAGCATTTT CASSPGEGSNQPQHF . TRBV3-1 . TRBJ1-5
TGTGCCAGCAGTCCGGGGAACACTGAAGCTTTCTTT CASSPGNTEAFF . TRBV12-3/TRBV12-4 . TRBJ1-1
TGCGCCAGCAGCTTGGCCAACACTGAAGCTTTCTTT CASSLANTEAFF . TRBV5-1 . TRBJ1-1
TGTGCCAGCAGCTTAGAGGGGGGGGACACAGATACGCAGTATTTT CASSLEGGDTDTQYF many TRBV7-9 . TRBJ2-3
TGTGCCAGCAGCTCTAGCGGGCAAACCAAAAACATTCAGTACTTC CASSSSGQTKNIQYF . TRBV7-6 TRBD2 TRBJ2-4
TGCGCCAGCAGTGAAGGGATGAGATCTGAAAAACTGTTCTTT CASSEGMRSEKLFF . TRBV6-1 . TRBJ1-4
TGTGCCAGCAGCCTCCAGGATGGGTACGGGGCCAACGTCCTGACTTTC CASSLQDGYGANVLTF few TRBV7-6 . TRBJ2-6
TGTGCCAGCGCCCCTAATAGAAGGGTACAAGATACGCAGTATTTT CASAPNRRVQDTQYF . TRBV6-1 . TRBJ2-3
TGTGCCAGCAGTTTAGGGCAGATCTACGAGCAGTACTTC CASSLGQIYEQYF few TRBV28 . TRBJ2-7
TGTGCCAGCAGCCAAGCTACCGGCCTACAAGTGACTCAGTACTTC CASSQATGLQVTQYF . TRBV7-8 . TRBJ2-5
TGTGCCAGCAGTTTAACGGGCCAATACAATGAGCAGTTCTTC CASSLTGQYNEQFF . TRBV7-3 . TRBJ2-1
TGTGCCAGCAGCTTAAGAGGGACAGGGGGAGGCGAGCAGTACTTC CASSLRGTGGGEQYF . TRBV7-2 TRBD1 TRBJ2-7
TGTGCCAGCAGTGAAGGGCTAAGGACTGAAGCTTTCTTT CASSEGLRTEAFF . TRBV2 . TRBJ1-1
TGTGCCAGCAGCCTCCGGCTAGCGGGAGGGCTTACAGATACGCAGTATTTT CASSLRLAGGLTDTQYF . TRBV5-4 TRBD2 TRBJ2-3
TGCGCCAGCAGCGAGGGGACAGGCCAGGGGGGAACCTACGAGCAGTACTTC CASSEGTGQGGTYEQYF . TRBV5-1 TRBD1 TRBJ2-7
TGTGCCAGCAGTTTGAGATCAGGGTGGGAGACCCAGTACTTC CASSLRSGWETQYF few TRBV12-3/TRBV12-4 . TRBJ2-5
TGTGCCAGCAGCTCAGGGACTAGCGGGAGGTCCAGGGGGAGAGAGACCCAGTACTTC CASSSGTSGRSRGRETQYF . TRBV11-2 TRBD2 TRBJ2-5
TGCGCCAGCAGCCAAGTTGGGGCAGGCTACAATCAGCCCCAGCATTTT CASSQVGAGYNQPQHF . TRBV4-1 . TRBJ1-5
TGTGCCAGCAGACGTGACAGAGCTAGCACAGATACGCAGTATTTT CASRRDRASTDTQYF medium-sized TRBV2 . TRBJ2-3
TGTGCCAGCAGTTTCCGGGACGGGAGCACAGATACGCAGTATTTT CASSFRDGSTDTQYF . TRBV2 . TRBJ2-3
TGTGCCAGCGGCCCCCCGGGATCCTACGAGCAGTACTTC CASGPPGSYEQYF few TRBV7-2 . TRBJ2-7
TGTGTCAGCATCCCTCGGGGGGCAGAGACCCAGTACTTC CVSIPRGAETQYF . TRBV6-6 . TRBJ2-5
TGTGCCAGCAGTTCAGGGGGACAGCCCCAGCATTTT CASSSGGQPQHF . TRBV12-3/TRBV12-4 TRBD1 TRBJ1-5